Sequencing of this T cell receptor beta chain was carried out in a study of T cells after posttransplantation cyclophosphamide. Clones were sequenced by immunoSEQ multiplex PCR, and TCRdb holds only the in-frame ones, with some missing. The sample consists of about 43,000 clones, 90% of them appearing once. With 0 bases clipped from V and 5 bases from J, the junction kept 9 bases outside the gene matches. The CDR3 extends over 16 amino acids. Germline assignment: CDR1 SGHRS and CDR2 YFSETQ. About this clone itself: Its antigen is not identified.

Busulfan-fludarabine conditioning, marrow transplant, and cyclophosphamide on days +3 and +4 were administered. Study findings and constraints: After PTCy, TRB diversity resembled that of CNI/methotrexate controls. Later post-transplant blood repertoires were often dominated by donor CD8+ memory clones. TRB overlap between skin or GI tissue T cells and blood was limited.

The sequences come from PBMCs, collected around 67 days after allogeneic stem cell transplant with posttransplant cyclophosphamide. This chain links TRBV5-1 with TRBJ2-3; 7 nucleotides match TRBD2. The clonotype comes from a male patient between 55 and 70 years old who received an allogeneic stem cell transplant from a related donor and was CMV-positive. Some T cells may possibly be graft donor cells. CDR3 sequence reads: CASSLEVGGFLDTQYF. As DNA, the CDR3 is TGCGCCAGCAGCTTGGAAGTCGGGGGGTTTTTAGATACGCAGTATTTT.